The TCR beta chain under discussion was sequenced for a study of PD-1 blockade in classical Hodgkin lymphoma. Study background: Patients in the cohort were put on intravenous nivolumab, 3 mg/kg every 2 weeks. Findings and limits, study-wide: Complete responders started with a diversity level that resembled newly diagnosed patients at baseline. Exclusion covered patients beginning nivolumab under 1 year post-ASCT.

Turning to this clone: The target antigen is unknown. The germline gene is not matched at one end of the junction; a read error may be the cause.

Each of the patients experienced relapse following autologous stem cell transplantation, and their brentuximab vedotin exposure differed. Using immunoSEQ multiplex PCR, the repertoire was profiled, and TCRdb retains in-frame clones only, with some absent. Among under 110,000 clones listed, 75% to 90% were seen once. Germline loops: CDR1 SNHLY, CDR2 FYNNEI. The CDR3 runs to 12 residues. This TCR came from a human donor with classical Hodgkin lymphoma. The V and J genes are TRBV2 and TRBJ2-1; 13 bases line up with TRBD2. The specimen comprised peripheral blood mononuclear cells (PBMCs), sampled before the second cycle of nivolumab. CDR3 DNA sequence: TGTGCCAGCAGCAAGGGGACTAGCGGGGCCCTCTTC. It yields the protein CASSKGTSGALF.